This T cell receptor beta chain is from a study of radiotherapy plus CTLA-4 blockade in lung cancer. Ipilimumab-mediated CTLA-4 blockade plus focal radiation was given to patients having chemo-refractory metastatic non-small-cell lung cancer. Study results and limitations: In blood, TCR clones derived from the tumor expanded after radiotherapy plus ipilimumab.

For this clone: No antigen is known for it.

The method was immunoSEQ multiplex PCR; TCRdb's version includes in-frame clones alone and lacks a portion of them. This table holds about 90,000 clones, over 80% found once. CDR1 SGHRS and CDR2 YFSETQ come from the germline V gene. The V segment lost 0 bases and the J segment 5 bases; nucleotides outside the gene matches: 4. This CDR3 region has 14 residues. The sequence came from a human donor with non-small cell lung cancer that progressed on radiotherapy plus ipilimumab. The material sequenced was peripheral blood, taken from a patient treated with radiotherapy plus ipilimumab. The rearrangement joins TRBV5-1 to TRBJ2-7, with TRBD1 identical over 8 bases. The CDR3 nucleotides are TGCGCCAGCAGCTTGGAAGGACAGGGCCACGAGCAGTACTTC. Its translation is CASSLEGQGHEQYF.